The sequence of this T cell receptor beta chain was determined in a study of control samples from healthy donors and cancer patients. V was cut by 3 bases and J by 3 bases, with 12 bases left in between. This CDR3 is built from 15 residues. In germline, CDR1 is MDHEN, CDR2 SYDVKM. The table came from immunoSEQ multiplex PCR; TCRdb's copy has only in-frame clones and leaves some out. The sample records about 150,000 clones, almost 90% being singletons. This TCR was recovered from a man younger than 35 in good health. Specimen: blood. The chain uses TRBV28 and TRBJ2-1, with D possibly being TRBD1 (6 bases). The DNA of the CDR3 is TGTGCCAGCAGTTTTACACAGGGCTACTACAATGAGCAGTTCTTC. As protein: CASSFTQGYYNEQFF.